The 5 T cell receptor beta chains below all came from one sample that was sequenced in a study of cytomegalovirus exposure and HLA in healthy donors listed by TCRdb under 2017. Receptor libraries were prepared by the immunoSEQ multiplex PCR assay. A mixture of 60 forward primers for TCR Vbeta segments and 13 reverse primers for TCR Jbeta segments was used in the multiplex PCR. Entries here come from immuneACCESS through TCRdb and include only in-frame sequences with V and J called. Some clones fail to appear in such tables; in the studies checked, an unresolved V gene covers under half of the shortfall, and the cause of the remainder is unknown. This sample holds 85,000 to 100,000 clones; roughly three quarters were observed only once. Around 3% of the sample lies in the top ten. The sample was PBMCs. The origin of the receptors is a male donor in good health and CMV-seropositive.

This clone has just a few counts. The chain has TRBV12-5 and TRBJ1-1, with D unclear. From germline, CDR1 is LGHNT and CDR2 FRNRAP. The CDR3 loop spans 13 amino acids. Trimming stripped 1 base from V and 4 bases from J, with 7 bases between. This CDR3 reads CASGLEGATEAFF. The CDR3 coding sequence is TGTGCTAGTGGTTTGGAGGGAGCCACTGAAGCTTTCTTT.

The CDR3 sequence: CASSLDRTYGYTF. In nucleotides, the CDR3 is TGCGCCAGCAGTCTCGACAGAACCTATGGCTACACCTTC. The chain couples TRBV10-1 to TRBJ1-2; TRBD1 might be the D (5 bases). Germline CDR1 is WNHNN and CDR2 is SYGVQD (reference sequence). Between the trimmed V and J ends, which lost 5 bases and 4 bases, there was a span of 11 bases. The CDR3 has 13 amino acids.

This sequence joins TRBV30 and TRBJ1-1; 7 bases map to TRBD1. The germline V gene encodes CDR1 GTSNPN and CDR2 SVGIG (reference sequence). Trimming cost V 4 bases and J 0 bases; bases outside gene matches: 5. The CDR3 consists of 14 residues. The CDR3 protein is CAWKTGQMNTEAFF. The CDR3, as DNA: TGTGCCTGGAAGACGGGACAGATGAACACTGAAGCTTTCTTT.

The genes are TRBV12-5 and TRBJ1-1; D may be TRBD1 (5 bases). The CDR3 is 14 residues long. Germline V gene data show CDR1 as LGHNT and CDR2 as FRNRAP. Deletions cut 6 bases from V and 0 bases from J, with 11 bases between. The chain's CDR3 is CASGPGLLNTEAFF. The CDR3 coding sequence is TGTGCTAGTGGCCCGGGACTCCTGAACACTGAAGCTTTCTTT.

The rearrangement joins TRBV5-4 to TRBJ1-1, with D unresolved. The germline V gene has CDR1 SGHNT and CDR2 YYREEE (reference sequence). V lost 4 bases and J lost 3, with 16 bases in between. The CDR3 runs to 15 residues. This CDR3 is CASSRKGREDTEAFF. CDR3 in DNA: TGTGCCAGCAGCAGAAAGGGCCGGGAAGACACTGAAGCTTTCTTT.